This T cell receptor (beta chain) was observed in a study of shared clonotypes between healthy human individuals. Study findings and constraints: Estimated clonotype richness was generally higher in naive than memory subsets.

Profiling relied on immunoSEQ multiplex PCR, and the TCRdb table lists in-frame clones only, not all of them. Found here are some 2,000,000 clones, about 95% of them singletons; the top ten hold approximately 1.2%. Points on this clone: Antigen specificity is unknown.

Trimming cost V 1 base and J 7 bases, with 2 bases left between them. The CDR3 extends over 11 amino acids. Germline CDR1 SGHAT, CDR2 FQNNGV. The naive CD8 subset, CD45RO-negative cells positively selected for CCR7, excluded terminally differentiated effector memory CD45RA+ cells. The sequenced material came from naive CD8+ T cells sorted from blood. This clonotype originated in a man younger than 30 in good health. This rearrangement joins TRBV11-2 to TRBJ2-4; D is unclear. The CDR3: CASSLVNIQYF. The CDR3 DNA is TGTGCCAGCAGCTTAGTGAACATTCAGTACTTC. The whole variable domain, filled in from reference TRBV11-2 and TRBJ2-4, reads EAGVAQSPRYKIIEKRQSVAFWCNPISGHATLYWYQQILGQGPKLLIQFQNNGVVDDSQLPKDRFSAERLKGVDSTLKIQPAKLEDSAVYLCASSLVNIQYFGAGTRLSVL.